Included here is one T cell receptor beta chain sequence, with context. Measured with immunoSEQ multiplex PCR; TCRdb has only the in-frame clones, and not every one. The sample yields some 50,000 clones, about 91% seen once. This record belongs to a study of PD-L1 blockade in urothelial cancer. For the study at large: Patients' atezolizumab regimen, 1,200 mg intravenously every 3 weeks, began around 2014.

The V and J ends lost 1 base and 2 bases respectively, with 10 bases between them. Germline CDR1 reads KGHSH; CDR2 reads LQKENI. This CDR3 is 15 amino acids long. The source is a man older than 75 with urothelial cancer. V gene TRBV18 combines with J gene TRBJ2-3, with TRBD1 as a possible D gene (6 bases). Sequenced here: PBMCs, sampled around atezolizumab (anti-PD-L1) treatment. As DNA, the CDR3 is TGTGCCAGCTCACCACAGGGACATAACACAGATACGCAGTATTTT. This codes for CASSPQGHNTDTQYF.